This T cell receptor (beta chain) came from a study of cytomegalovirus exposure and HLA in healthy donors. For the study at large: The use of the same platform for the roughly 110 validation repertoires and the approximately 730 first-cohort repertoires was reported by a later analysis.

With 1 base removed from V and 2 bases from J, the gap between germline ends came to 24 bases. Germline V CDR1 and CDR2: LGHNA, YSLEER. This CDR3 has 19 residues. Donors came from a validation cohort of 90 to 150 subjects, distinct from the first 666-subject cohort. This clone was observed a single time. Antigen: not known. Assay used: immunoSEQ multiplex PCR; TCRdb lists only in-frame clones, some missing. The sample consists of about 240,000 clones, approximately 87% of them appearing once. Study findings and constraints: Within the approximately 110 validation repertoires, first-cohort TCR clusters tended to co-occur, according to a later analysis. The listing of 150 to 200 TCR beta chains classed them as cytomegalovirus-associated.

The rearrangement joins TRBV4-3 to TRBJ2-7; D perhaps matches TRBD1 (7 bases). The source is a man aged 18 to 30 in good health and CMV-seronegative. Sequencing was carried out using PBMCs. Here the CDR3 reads CASSQVAAGGDVFPYEQYF. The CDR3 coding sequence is TGCGCCAGCAGCCAAGTAGCGGCAGGGGGAGATGTTTTTCCCTACGAGCAGTACTTC.